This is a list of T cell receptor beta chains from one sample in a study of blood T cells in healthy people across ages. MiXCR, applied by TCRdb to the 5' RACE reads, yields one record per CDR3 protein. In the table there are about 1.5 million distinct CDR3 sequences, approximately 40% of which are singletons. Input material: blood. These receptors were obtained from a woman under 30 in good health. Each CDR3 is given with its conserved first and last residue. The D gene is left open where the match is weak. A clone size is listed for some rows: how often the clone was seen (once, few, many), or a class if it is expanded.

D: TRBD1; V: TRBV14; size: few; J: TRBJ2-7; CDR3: CASSQDSGTGGYEQYF; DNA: TGTGCCAGCAGCCAAGACTCCGGGACAGGGGGCTACGAGCAGTACTTC
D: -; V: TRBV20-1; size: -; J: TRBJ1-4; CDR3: CSARAGALGEKLFF; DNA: TGCAGTGCTAGGGCTGGGGCGCTAGGTGAAAAACTGTTTTTT
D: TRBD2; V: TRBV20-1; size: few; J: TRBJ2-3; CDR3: CSAPTGTSGEDTQYF; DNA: TGCAGTGCCCCCACCGGGACTAGCGGGGAAGATACGCAGTATTTT
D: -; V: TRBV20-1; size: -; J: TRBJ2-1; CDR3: CSARDGGGAINEQFF; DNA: TGCAGTGCTAGAGATGGGGGGGGGGCTATTAATGAGCAGTTCTTC
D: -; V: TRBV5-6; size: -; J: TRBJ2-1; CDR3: CASSFGALNEQFF; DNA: TGTGCCAGCAGCTTTGGCGCTCTCAATGAGCAGTTCTTC
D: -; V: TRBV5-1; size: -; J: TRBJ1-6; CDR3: CASSPSGSNSPLHF; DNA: TGCGCCAGCAGCCCATCCGGGAGCAATTCACCCCTCCACTTT
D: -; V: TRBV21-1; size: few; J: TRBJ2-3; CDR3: CASSIPGLAGTDTQYF; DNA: TGTGCCAGCAGCATTCCGGGACTAGCGGGAACAGATACGCAGTATTTT
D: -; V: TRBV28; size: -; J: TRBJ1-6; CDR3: CASSSARGGYSPLHF; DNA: TGTGCCAGCAGCTCTGCCAGGGGCGGTTATTCACCCCTCCACTTT
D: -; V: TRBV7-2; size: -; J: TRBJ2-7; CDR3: CASSLEQGREQYF; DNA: TGTGCCAGCAGCTTAGAGCAGGGAAGGGAGCAGTACTTC
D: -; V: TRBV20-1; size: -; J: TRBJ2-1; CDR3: CSAGGHEQFF; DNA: TGCAGTGCTGGGGGTCATGAGCAGTTCTTC
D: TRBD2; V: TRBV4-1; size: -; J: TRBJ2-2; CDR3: CASSQRGSGDNTGELFF; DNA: TGCGCCAGCAGCCAGAGAGGGAGCGGGGACAACACCGGGGAGCTGTTTTTT
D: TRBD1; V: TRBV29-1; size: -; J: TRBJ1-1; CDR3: CSVERTGTGAITEAFF; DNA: TGCAGCGTTGAGAGAACCGGGACAGGGGCTATAACTGAAGCTTTCTTT
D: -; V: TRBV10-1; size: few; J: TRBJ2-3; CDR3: CASSDPRGRDTDTQYF; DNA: TGCGCCAGCAGTGACCCGAGGGGGAGAGACACAGATACGCAGTATTTT
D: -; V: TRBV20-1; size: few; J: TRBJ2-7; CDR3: CSAKRNYYEQYF; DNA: TGCAGTGCTAAACGCAATTACTACGAGCAGTACTTC
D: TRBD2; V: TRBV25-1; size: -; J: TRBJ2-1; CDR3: CASSEYWASGSLAGSEQFF; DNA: TGTGCCAGCAGTGAATATTGGGCTAGCGGGAGTCTAGCAGGAAGTGAGCAGTTCTTC
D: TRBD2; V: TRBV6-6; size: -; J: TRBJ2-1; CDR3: CASSPQASGYNEQFF; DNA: TGTGCCAGCAGCCCCCAGGCTAGCGGATACAATGAGCAGTTCTTC
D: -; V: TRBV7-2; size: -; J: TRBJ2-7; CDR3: CASSLSLLTFYEQYF; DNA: TGTGCCAGCAGCTTAAGTCTGCTTACCTTCTACGAGCAGTACTTC